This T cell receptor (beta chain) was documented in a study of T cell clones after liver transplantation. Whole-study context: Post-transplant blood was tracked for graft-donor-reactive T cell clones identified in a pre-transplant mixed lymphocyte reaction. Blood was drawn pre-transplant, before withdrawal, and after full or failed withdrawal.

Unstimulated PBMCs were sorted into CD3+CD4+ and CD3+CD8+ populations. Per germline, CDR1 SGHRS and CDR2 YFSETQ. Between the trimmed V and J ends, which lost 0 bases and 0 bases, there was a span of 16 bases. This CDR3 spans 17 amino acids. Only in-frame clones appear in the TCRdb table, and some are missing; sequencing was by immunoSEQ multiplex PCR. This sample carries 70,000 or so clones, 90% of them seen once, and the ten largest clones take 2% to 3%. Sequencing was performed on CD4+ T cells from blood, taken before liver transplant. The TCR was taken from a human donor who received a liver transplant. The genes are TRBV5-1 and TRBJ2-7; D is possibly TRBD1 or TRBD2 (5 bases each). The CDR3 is CASSLGPGAELSYEQYF. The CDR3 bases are TGCGCCAGCAGCTTGGGGCCCGGGGCGGAACTCTCCTACGAGCAGTACTTC. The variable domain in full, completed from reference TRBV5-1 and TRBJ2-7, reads KAGVTQTPRYLIKTRGQQVTLSCSPISGHRSVSWYQQTPGQGLQFLFEYFSETQRNKGNFPGRFSGRQFSNSRSEMNVSTLELGDSALYLCASSLGPGAELSYEQYFGPGTRLTVT.